This T cell receptor beta chain stems from a study of cytomegalovirus exposure and HLA in healthy donors. The PCR had 60 Vbeta and 13 Jbeta primers. The assay was immunoSEQ multiplex PCR, and TCRdb's table has in-frame clones only and misses some. The specimen's table records 45,000 to 60,000 clones. Germline V gene sequence: CDR1 SGHTA, CDR2 FQGNSA. V lost 8 bases to trimming and J lost 0 bases, with 15 bases between them. This CDR3 is built from 15 residues. The specimen was PBMCs. The clonotype originates from a male donor in good health and CMV-seronegative. The chain links TRBV7-2 to TRBJ2-3, with D possibly TRBD2 on 5 matching bases. Here the CDR3 DNA reads TGTGCCAGCCAACGCGTAGCGACTAGCACAGATACGCAGTATTTT. Residues: CASQRVATSTDTQYF.